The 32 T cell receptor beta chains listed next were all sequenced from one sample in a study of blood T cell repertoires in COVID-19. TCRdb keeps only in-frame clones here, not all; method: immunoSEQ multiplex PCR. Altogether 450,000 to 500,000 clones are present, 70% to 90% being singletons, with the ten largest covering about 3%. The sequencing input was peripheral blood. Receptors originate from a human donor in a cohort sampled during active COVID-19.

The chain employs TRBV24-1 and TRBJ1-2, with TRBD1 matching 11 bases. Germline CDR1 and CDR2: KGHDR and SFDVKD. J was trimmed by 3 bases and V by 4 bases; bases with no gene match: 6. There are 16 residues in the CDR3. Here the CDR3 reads CATSDPRTGGHYGYTF. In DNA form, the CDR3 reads TGTGCCACCAGTGACCCCCGGACAGGGGGCCACTATGGCTACACCTTC.

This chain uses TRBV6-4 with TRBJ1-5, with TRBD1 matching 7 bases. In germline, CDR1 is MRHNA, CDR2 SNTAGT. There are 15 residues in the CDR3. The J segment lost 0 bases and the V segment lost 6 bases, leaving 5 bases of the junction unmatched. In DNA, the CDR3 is TGTGCCAGCAGGGAACAGGGGAATAGCAATCAGCCCCAGCATTTT. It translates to CASREQGNSNQPQHF.

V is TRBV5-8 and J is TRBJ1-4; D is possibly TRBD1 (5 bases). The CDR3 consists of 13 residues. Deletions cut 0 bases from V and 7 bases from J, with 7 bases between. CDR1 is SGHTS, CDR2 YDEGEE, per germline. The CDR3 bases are TGTGCCAGCAGCTTGGCGGGGGGTGAAAAACTGTTTTTT. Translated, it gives CASSLAGGEKLFF.

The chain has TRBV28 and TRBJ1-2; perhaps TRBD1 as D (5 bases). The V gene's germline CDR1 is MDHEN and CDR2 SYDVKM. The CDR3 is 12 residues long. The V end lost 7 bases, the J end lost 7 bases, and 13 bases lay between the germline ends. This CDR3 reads CASKLGGGGYTF. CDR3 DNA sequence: TGTGCCAGCAAGCTTGGGGGGGGTGGCTACACCTTC.

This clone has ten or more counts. CDR3 coding DNA: TGTGCCAGCAGTCCCCGGGGGGTCCACAATCAGCCCCAGCATTTT. Translation: CASSPRGVHNQPQHF. V usage is TRBV28 and J usage is TRBJ1-5, with a tentative D call TRBD1 (5 bases). V shed 5 bases and J shed 3 bases, with 14 bases lying between them. Looked up from germline, CDR1 is MDHEN and CDR2 is SYDVKM. The CDR3 is 15 amino acids. The full variable domain, rest sourced from reference TRBV28 and TRBJ1-5, is DVKVTQSSRYLVKRTGEKVFLECVQDMDHENMFWYRQDPGLGLRLIYFSYDVKMKEKGDIPEGYSVSREKKERFSLILESASTNQTSMYLCASSPRGVHNQPQHFGDGTRLSIL.

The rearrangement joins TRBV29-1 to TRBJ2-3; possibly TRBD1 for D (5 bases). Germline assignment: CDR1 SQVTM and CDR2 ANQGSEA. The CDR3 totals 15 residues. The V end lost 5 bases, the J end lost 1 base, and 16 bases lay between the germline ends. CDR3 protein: CSVQLGRAGTDTQYF. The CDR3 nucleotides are TGCAGCGTTCAGTTGGGCAGGGCAGGCACAGATACGCAGTATTTT.

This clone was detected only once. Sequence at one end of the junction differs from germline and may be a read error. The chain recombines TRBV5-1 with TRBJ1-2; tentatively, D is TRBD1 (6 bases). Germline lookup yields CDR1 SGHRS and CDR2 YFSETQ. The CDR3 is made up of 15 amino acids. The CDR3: CASCLARAGGGGYTF. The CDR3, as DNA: TGCGCCAGCTGCTTGGCCCGGGCGGGGGGCGGGGGCTACACCTTC.

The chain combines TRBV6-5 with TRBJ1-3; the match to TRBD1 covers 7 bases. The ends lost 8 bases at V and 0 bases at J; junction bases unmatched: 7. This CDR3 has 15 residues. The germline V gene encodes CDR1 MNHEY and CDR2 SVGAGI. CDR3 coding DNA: TGTGCCAGCGTCCGGGACAGTCTCTCTGGAAACACCATATATTTT. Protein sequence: CASVRDSLSGNTIYF.

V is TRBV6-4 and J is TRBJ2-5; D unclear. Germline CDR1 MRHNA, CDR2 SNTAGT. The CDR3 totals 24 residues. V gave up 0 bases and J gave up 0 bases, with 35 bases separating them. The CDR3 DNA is TGTGCCAGCAGTGACTCCTCTATGCAAATCCCATTACAGATTGCAGCTCCGTACCAAGAGACCCAGTACTTC. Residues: CASSDSSMQIPLQIAAPYQETQYF.

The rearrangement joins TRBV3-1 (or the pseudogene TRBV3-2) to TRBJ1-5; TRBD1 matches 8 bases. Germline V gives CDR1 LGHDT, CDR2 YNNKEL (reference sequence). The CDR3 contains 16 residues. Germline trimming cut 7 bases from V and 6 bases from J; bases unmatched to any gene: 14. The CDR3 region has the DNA TGTGCCAGCACACAGGGGGGGACATTAGTTGGTCAGCCCCAGCATTTT. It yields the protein CASTQGGTLVGQPQHF.

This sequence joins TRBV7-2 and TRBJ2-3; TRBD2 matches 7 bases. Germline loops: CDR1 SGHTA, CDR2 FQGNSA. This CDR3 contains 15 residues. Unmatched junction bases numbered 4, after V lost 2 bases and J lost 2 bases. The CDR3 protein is CASSLHGTTTDTQYF. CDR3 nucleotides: TGTGCCAGCAGCTTACATGGGACTACCACAGATACGCAGTATTTT.

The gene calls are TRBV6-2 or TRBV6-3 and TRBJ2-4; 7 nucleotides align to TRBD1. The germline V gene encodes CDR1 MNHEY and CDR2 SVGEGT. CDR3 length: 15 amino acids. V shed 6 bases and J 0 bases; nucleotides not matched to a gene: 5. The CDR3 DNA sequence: TGTGCCAGCAGCCCGGGACAGATAGCCAAAAACATTCAGTACTTC. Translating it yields CASSPGQIAKNIQYF.

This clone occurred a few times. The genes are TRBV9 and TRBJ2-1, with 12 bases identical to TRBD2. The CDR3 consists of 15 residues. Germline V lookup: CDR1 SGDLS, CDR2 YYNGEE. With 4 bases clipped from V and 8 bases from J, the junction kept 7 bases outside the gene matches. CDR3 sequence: CASSSRTSGKDEQFF. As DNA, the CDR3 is TGTGCCAGCAGCTCCCGGACTAGCGGGAAGGATGAGCAGTTCTTC. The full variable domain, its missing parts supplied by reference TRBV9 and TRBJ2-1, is DSGVTQTPKHLITATGQRVTLRCSPRSGDLSVYWYQQSLDQGLQFLIQYYNGEERAKGNILERFSAQQFPDLHSELNLSSLELGDSALYFCASSSRTSGKDEQFFGPGTRLTVL.

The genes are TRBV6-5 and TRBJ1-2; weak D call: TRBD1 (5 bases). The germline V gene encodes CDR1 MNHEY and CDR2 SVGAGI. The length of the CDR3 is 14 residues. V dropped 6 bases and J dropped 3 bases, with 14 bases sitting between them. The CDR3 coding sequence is TGTGCCAGCAGAGGGCCGGGGACTGACTATGGCTACACCTTC. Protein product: CASRGPGTDYGYTF.

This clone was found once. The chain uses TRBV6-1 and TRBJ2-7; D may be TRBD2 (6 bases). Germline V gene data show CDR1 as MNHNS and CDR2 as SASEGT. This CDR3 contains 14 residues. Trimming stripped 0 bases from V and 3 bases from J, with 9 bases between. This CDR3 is CASSEAPAGYEQYF. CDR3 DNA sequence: TGTGCCAGCAGTGAAGCCCCAGCGGGCTACGAGCAGTACTTC.

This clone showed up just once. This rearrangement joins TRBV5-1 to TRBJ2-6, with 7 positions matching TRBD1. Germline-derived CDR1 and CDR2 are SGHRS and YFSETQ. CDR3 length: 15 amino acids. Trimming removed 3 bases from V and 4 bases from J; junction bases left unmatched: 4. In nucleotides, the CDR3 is TGCGCCAGCAGCTCTCAGGGGGTCGGGGCCAACGTCCTGACTTTC. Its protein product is CASSSQGVGANVLTF.

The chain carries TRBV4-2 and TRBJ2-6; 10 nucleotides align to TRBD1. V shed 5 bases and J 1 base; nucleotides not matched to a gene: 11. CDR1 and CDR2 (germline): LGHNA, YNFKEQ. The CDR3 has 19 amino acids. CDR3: CASSFAMGQGRSGANVLTF. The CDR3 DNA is TGTGCCAGCAGCTTTGCTATGGGACAGGGGAGATCTGGGGCCAACGTCCTGACTTTC.

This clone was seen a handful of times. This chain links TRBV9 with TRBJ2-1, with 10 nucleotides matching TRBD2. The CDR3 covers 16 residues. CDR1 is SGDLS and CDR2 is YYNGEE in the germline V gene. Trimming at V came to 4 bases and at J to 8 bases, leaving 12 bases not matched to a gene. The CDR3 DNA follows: TGTGCCAGCAGCAGAGTAGGGCTAGCGGGAGCAGATGAGCAGTTCTTC. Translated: CASSRVGLAGADEQFF.

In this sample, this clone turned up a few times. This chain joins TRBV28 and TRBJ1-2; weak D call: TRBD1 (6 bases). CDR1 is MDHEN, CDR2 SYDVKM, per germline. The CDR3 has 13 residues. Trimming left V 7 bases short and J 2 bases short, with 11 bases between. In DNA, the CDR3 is TGTGCCAGCACTGGGACACCGAACTATGGCTACACCTTC. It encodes CASTGTPNYGYTF.

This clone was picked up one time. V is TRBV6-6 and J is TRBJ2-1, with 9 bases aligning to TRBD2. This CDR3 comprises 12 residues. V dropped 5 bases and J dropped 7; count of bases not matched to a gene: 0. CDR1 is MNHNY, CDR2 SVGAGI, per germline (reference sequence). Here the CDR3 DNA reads TGTGCCAGCAGTCTAGCGGGAAATGAGCAGTTCTTC. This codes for CASSLAGNEQFF.

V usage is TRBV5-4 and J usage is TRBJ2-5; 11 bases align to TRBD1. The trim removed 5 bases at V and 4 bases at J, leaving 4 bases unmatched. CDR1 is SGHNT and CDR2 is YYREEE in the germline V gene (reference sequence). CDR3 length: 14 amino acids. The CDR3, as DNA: TGTGCCAGCAGAGGACAGGGGGCACCAGAGACCCAGTACTTC. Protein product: CASRGQGAPETQYF.

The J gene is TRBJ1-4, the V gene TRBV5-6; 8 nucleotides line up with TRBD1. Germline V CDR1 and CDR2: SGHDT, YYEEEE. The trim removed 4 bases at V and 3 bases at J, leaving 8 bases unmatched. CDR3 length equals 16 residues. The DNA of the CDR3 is TGTGCCAGCAGCCTTGGGACAGGCTCCGCTAATGAAAAACTGTTTTTT. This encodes CASSLGTGSANEKLFF.

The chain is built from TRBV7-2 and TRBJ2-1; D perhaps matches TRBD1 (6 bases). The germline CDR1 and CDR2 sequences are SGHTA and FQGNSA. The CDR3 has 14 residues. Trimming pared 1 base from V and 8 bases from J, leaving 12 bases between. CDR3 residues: CASSLEGGLDEQFF. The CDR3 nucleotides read TGTGCCAGCAGCTTAGAAGGGGGTTTGGATGAGCAGTTCTTC.

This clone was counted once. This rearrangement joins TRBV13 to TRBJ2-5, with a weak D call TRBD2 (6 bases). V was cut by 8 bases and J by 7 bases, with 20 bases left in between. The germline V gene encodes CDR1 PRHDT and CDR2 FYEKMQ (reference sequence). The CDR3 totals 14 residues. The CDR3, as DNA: TGTGCCAGCCGAAGAGCGGGCGGGGCTGGGACCCAGTACTTC. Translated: CASRRAGGAGTQYF.

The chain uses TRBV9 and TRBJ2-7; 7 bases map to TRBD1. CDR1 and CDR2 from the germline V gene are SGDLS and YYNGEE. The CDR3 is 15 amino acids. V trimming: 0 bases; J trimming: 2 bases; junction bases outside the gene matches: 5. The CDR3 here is CASSVGGGQAYEQYF. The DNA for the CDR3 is TGTGCCAGCAGCGTAGGTGGTGGACAGGCCTACGAGCAGTACTTC.

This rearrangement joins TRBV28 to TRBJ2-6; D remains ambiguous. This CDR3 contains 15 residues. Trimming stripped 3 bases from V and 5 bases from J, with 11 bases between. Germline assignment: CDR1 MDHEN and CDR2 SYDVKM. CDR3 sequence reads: CASSLTLDRANVLTF. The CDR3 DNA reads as TGTGCCAGCAGTTTGACCCTCGACAGGGCCAACGTCCTGACTTTC.

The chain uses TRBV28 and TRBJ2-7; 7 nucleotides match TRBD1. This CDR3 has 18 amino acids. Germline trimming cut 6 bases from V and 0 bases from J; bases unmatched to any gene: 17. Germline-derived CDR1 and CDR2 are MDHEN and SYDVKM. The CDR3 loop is CASRRDRGPGPSSYEQYF. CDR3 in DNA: TGTGCCAGCAGGAGGGATAGGGGGCCGGGACCCAGCTCCTACGAGCAGTACTTC.

CDR3 amino acids: CATKQGGSYGYTF. The CDR3 DNA reads TGTGCCACCAAACAAGGAGGTAGCTATGGCTACACCTTC. The chain uses TRBV28 and TRBJ1-2; no clear D. CDR1 MDHEN and CDR2 SYDVKM come from the germline V gene. This CDR3 has 13 amino acids. V was cut by 10 bases and J by 4 bases, with 16 bases left in between.

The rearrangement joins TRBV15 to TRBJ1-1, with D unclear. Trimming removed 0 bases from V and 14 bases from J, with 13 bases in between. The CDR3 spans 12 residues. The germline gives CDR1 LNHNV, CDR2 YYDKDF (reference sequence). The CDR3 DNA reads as TGTGCCACCAGCAGAGATCGGAGTGTGTCCTTCTTT. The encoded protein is CATSRDRSVSFF.

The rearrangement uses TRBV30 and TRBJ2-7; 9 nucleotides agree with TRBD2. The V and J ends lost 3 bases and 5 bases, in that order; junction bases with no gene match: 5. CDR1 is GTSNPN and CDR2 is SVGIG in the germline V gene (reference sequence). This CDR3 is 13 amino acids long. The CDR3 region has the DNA TGTGCCTGGAGGGCGGGAGGGACGGACGAGCAGTACTTC. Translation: CAWRAGGTDEQYF.

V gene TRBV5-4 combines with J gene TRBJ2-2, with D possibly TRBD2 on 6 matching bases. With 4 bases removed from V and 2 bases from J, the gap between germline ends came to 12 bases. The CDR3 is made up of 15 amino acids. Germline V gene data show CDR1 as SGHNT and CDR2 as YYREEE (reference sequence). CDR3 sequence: CASSPPGLNTGELFF. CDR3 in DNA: TGTGCCAGCAGCCCGCCGGGACTCAACACCGGGGAGCTGTTTTTT. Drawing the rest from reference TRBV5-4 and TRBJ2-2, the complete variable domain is ETGVTQSPTHLIKTRGQQVTLRCSSQSGHNTVSWYQQALGQGPQFIFQYYREEENGRGNFPPRFSGLQFPNYSSELNVNALELDDSALYLCASSPPGLNTGELFFGEGSRLTVL.

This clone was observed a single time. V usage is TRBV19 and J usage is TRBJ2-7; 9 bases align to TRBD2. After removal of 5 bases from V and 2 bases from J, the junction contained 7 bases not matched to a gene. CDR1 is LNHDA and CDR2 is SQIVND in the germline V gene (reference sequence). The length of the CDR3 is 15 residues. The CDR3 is CASSHNSGRTYEQYF. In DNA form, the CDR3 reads TGTGCCAGTAGTCACAATAGCGGGAGAACCTACGAGCAGTACTTC.